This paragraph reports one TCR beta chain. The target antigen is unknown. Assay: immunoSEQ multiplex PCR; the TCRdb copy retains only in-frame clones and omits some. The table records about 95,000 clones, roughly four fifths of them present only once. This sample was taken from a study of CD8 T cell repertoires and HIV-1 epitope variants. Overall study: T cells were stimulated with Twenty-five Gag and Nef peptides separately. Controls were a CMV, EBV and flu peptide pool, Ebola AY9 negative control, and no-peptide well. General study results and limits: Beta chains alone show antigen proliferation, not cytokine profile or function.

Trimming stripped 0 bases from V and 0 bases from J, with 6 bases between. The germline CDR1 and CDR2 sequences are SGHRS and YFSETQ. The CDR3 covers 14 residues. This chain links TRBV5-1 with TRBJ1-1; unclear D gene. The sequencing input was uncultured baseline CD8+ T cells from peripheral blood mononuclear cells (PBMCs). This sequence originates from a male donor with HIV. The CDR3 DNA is TGCGCCAGCAGCTTGGAACAGCTGAACACTGAAGCTTTCTTT. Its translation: CASSLEQLNTEAFF.